The next 21 T cell receptor beta chains were all read from a single sample in a study of T cell clones after liver transplantation. The assay was immunoSEQ multiplex PCR, and TCRdb's table has in-frame clones only and misses some. The sample consists of approximately 100,000 clones, approximately 85% of them appearing once. Sequences were derived from CD4+ T cells from blood, sampled before liver transplant. The origin of the receptors is a human donor who received a liver transplant.

This clone was counted a few times. The chain employs TRBV7-7 and TRBJ2-1; 8 nucleotides align to TRBD1. The CDR3 has 14 residues. With 5 bases clipped from V and 4 bases from J, the junction kept 4 bases outside the gene matches. Germline values: CDR1 SSHAT, CDR2 FNYEAQ (reference sequence). The CDR3 region is CASSPDRGYNEQFF. CDR3 coding DNA: TGTGCCAGCAGCCCCGACAGGGGTTACAATGAGCAGTTCTTC.

The chain joins TRBV19 to TRBJ1-2; tentatively, D is TRBD1 (5 bases). Germline assignment: CDR1 LNHDA and CDR2 SQIVND (reference sequence). Trimming pared 3 bases from V and 5 bases from J, leaving 19 bases between. The CDR3 has 16 amino acids. The CDR3 nucleotides read TGTGCCAGTAGTATCGCGGGGAGCCCTTCAGGGTATGGCTACACCTTC. Its translation is CASSIAGSPSGYGYTF.

The chain has TRBV5-4 and TRBJ2-7; the D is unclear. Deletions cut 0 bases from V and 2 bases from J, with 3 bases between. The CDR3 has 12 amino acids. Germline V gives CDR1 SGHNT, CDR2 YYREEE (reference sequence). The CDR3 here is CASSLDAYEQYF. The DNA of the CDR3 is TGTGCCAGCAGCTTGGACGCCTACGAGCAGTACTTC.

The V call is TRBV10-2, the J call TRBJ1-1, with D hard to call. The CDR3 consists of 13 residues. V lost 0 bases, J lost 8 bases, and 10 bases lay in between. CDR1 is WSHSY, CDR2 SAAADI, per germline. CDR3 in amino acids: CASSESLNREAFF. The CDR3 DNA is TGCGCCAGCAGTGAGTCGTTGAACAGAGAAGCTTTCTTT.

The gene calls are TRBV12-5 and TRBJ1-5, with 11 bases lining up with TRBD1. Germline CDR1 reads LGHNT; CDR2 reads FRNRAP. The V segment lost 0 bases and the J segment 1 base; nucleotides outside the gene matches: 8. This CDR3 comprises 19 residues. The CDR3 nucleotides are TGTGCTAGTGGTTTGGTAGCAGGACAGGGGGCGCGGAGCAATCAGCCCCAGCATTTT. Amino acid sequence: CASGLVAGQGARSNQPQHF.

The CDR3 coding sequence is TGTGCCAGCAGTACGGGGGAGACCCAGTACTTC. As protein: CASSTGETQYF. The rearrangement joins TRBV28 to TRBJ2-5; perhaps TRBD2 as D (5 bases). The V gene lost 5 bases and the J gene lost 5 bases, with 6 bases spanning the gap. Germline loops: CDR1 MDHEN, CDR2 SYDVKM. The CDR3 sequence is 11 residues long.

The V call is TRBV30, the J call TRBJ1-3; D is ambiguous. The CDR3 consists of 13 residues. Germline V gene data show CDR1 as GTSNPN and CDR2 as SVGIG (reference sequence). The V and J ends lost 2 bases and 7 bases respectively, with 12 bases between them. CDR3 loop: CAWSLAIANTIYF. As DNA, the CDR3 is TGTGCCTGGAGTCTAGCAATAGCGAACACCATATATTTT.

The V and J genes are TRBV19 and TRBJ2-1; D possibly corresponds to TRBD2 (5 bases). Germline values: CDR1 LNHDA, CDR2 SQIVND (reference sequence). V lost 6 bases, J lost 0 bases, and 12 bases lay in between. The CDR3 covers 15 residues. CDR3 sequence: CASRERRSSYNEQFF. The CDR3 coding sequence is TGTGCCAGTAGGGAGCGGAGGAGCTCCTACAATGAGCAGTTCTTC.

For the CDR3, the DNA is TGTGCCAGCAGTGGTAGGACTGTTGCAACTAATGAAAAACTGTTTTTT. Translation: CASSGRTVATNEKLFF. The V and J genes are TRBV6-1 and TRBJ1-4; D gene unclear. Germline V gene lookup returns CDR1 MNHNS and CDR2 SASEGT. The CDR3 is 16 amino acids. Deletions cut 4 bases from V and 0 bases from J, with 12 bases between.

The chain recombines TRBV14 with TRBJ2-5, with 10 bases that match TRBD2. The CDR3 runs to 15 residues. Germline CDR1 SGHDN, CDR2 FVKESK. Trimming at V came to 1 base and at J to 4 bases, leaving 3 bases not matched to a gene. The DNA of the CDR3 is TGTGCCAGCAGCCAAGGGCTAGCGGGGGCAGAGACCCAGTACTTC. Its translation is CASSQGLAGAETQYF.

The chain recombines TRBV27 with TRBJ1-1; D ambiguous. The ends were cut back, 8 bases at V and 11 bases at J, with 18 bases in the middle. The germline V gene encodes CDR1 MNHEY and CDR2 SMNVEV (reference sequence). The CDR3 sequence is 12 residues long. CDR3 sequence (DNA): TGTGCCAGCCGCCCTTACAGCGGAAGGGCTTTCTTT. Encoded protein: CASRPYSGRAFF.

The table lists this clone with a few counts. The chain carries TRBV6-1 and TRBJ2-1; D may be TRBD1 (6 bases). CDR3 size: 12 residues. CDR1 and CDR2 (germline): MNHNS, SASEGT. Trimming stripped 0 bases from V and 10 bases from J, with 7 bases between. This CDR3 is CASSEAGTEQFF. CDR3 coding DNA: TGTGCCAGCAGTGAAGCCGGGACAGAGCAGTTCTTC.

This clone was seen only a few times. V usage is TRBV18 and J usage is TRBJ1-3, with D tentatively TRBD1 (6 bases). CDR3 size: 15 residues. The ends were cut back, 4 bases at V and 2 bases at J, with 12 bases in the middle. Germline V CDR1 and CDR2: KGHSH, LQKENI. The CDR3 DNA follows: TGTGCCAGCTCACGGGCCGGGGGCCCTGGAAACACCATATATTTT. This codes for CASSRAGGPGNTIYF.

The chain is built from TRBV27 and TRBJ2-5; perhaps TRBD2 as D (7 bases). The CDR3 has 13 amino acids. With 5 bases removed from V and 3 bases from J, the gap between germline ends came to 10 bases. In germline, CDR1 is MNHEY, CDR2 SMNVEV (reference sequence). This CDR3 reads CASSRGGEETQYF. For the CDR3, the DNA is TGTGCCAGCAGTCGAGGGGGGGAAGAGACCCAGTACTTC.

This clone was seen more than once but under ten times. The rearrangement joins TRBV2 to TRBJ2-1, with no clear D. Germline V gives CDR1 SNHLY, CDR2 FYNNEI. The V end lost 3 bases, the J end lost 0 bases, and 9 bases lay between the germline ends. The CDR3 has 15 residues. The CDR3 region is CASSEVLSSYNEQFF. The CDR3 region has the DNA TGTGCCAGCAGTGAGGTCCTAAGCTCCTACAATGAGCAGTTCTTC. Variable domain in full (rest from reference TRBV2 and TRBJ2-1): EPEVTQTPSHQVTQMGQEVILRCVPISNHLYFYWYRQILGQKVEFLVSFYNNEISEKSEIFDDQFSVERPDGSNFTLKIRSTKLEDSAMYFCASSEVLSSYNEQFFGPGTRLTVL.

This clone was counted a single time. V gene TRBV7-6 combines with J gene TRBJ2-7; TRBD2 matches at 8 bases. CDR1 and CDR2 (germline): SGHVS, FNYEAQ. This CDR3 has 15 amino acids. Unmatched junction bases numbered 8, after V lost 1 base and J lost 6 bases. This chain's CDR3 is CASSLVTGGPFEQYF. CDR3 coding DNA: TGTGCCAGCAGCTTAGTTACGGGAGGGCCCTTCGAGCAGTACTTC.

The chain carries TRBV7-2 and TRBJ2-3, with D tentatively TRBD2 (6 bases). The CDR3 is 13 amino acids. The V gene's germline CDR1 is SGHTA and CDR2 FQGNSA. V was shortened by 1 base and J by 6 bases, with 8 bases between the two germline ends. The CDR3 sequence: CASSLDRGDTQYF. The CDR3 bases are TGTGCCAGCAGCTTAGACCGGGGGGATACGCAGTATTTT.

This clone came up once. CDR3 nucleotides: TGTGCCAGCAGCTTAGGCATCGGCGGGACAGGGCTTCGCACTGAAGCTTTCTTT. It is translated as CASSLGIGGTGLRTEAFF. The gene calls are TRBV7-6 and TRBJ1-1; 9 bases are shared with TRBD1. This CDR3 spans 18 amino acids. After removal of 1 base from V and 4 bases from J, the junction contained 13 bases not matched to a gene. Germline V lookup: CDR1 SGHVS, CDR2 FNYEAQ.

The rearrangement uses TRBV7-2 and TRBJ2-7; D is unresolved. This CDR3 has 12 residues. V dropped 1 base and J dropped 4 bases, with 5 bases sitting between them. CDR1 SGHTA and CDR2 FQGNSA come from the germline V gene. The CDR3 nucleotides read TGTGCCAGCAGCTTAGATTTTTACGAGCAGTACTTC. Translation: CASSLDFYEQYF.

The rearrangement links TRBV30 to TRBJ2-1; a weak D match, TRBD2 (6 bases). Looked up from germline, CDR1 is GTSNPN and CDR2 is SVGIG (reference sequence). The CDR3 is 15 amino acids. Trimming stripped 0 bases from V and 0 bases from J, with 9 bases between. The CDR3 DNA sequence: TGTGCCTGGAGTGTCCACGGGAGCTCCTACAATGAGCAGTTCTTC. This sequence encodes CAWSVHGSSYNEQFF.

As concerns this clone: This CDR3 is also generated by other DNA sequences in the sample. The V gene is TRBV11-2, the J gene TRBJ1-1, with unresolved D. CDR1 is SGHAT, CDR2 FQNNGV, per germline. The CDR3 consists of 12 residues. V lost 3 bases and J lost 1, with 3 bases in between. CDR3 sequence (DNA): TGTGCCAGCAGCTTGCAGAACACTGAAGCTTTCTTT. It codes for CASSLQNTEAFF.